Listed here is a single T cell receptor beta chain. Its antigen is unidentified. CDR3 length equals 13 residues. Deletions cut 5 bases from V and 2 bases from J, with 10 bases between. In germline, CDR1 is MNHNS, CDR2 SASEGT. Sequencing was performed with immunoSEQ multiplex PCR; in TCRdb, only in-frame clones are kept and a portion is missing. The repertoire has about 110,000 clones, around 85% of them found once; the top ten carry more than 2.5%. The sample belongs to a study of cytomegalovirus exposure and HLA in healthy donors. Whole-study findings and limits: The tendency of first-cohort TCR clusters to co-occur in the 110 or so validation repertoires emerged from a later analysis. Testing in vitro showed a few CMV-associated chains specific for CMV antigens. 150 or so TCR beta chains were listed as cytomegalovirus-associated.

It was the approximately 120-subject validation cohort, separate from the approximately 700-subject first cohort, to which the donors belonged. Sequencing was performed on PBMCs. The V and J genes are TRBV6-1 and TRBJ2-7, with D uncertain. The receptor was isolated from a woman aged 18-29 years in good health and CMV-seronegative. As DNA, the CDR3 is TGTGCCAGCAGTTCCCTAGAGGCCTACGAGCAGTACTTC. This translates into CASSSLEAYEQYF.